Listed here is a single TCR beta chain. Its antigen remains unknown. These data are taken from a study of cytomegalovirus exposure and HLA in healthy donors. Turning to the study itself: In a previous analysis, around 110 million unique TCR beta sequences were found from 150 million to 200 million T cells.

The PCR had 60 Vbeta and 13 Jbeta primers. TCRdb's copy holds only in-frame clones and misses some; the assay was immunoSEQ multiplex PCR. The sample holds about 160,000 clones, approximately 88% seen once. There are 16 residues in the CDR3. Germline V gives CDR1 KGHSH, CDR2 LQKENI. V gave up 3 bases and J gave up 0 bases, with 11 bases separating them. Study findings and constraints: TCR beta chains numbering some 150 were designated cytomegalovirus-associated. At a 0.05 false discovery rate, a later analysis found around 17,000 TCR beta sequences to be associated with HLA alleles. Per a prior analysis, the majority of TCR beta V segments were productive roughly 90% or roughly 30% of the time.

The gene calls are TRBV18 and TRBJ2-2, with D unresolved. The clonotype was recovered from a woman aged 18 to 35 in good health and CMV-seronegative. Sequencing input: PBMCs. The CDR3 DNA follows: TGTGCCAGCTCACCCCCCGGCGGCCCGAACACCGGGGAGCTGTTTTTT. This codes for CASSPPGGPNTGELFF.